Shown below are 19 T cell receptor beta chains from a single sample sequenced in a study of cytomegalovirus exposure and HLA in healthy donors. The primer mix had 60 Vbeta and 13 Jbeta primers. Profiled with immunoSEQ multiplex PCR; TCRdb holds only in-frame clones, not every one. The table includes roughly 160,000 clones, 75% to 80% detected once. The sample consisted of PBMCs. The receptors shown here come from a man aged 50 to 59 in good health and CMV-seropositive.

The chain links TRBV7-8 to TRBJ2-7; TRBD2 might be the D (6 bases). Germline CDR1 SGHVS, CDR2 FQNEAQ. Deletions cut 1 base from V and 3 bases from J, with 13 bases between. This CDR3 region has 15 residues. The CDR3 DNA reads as TGTGCCAGCAGCTTAGAAGGTCGGCGGGGCTACGAGCAGTACTTC. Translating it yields CASSLEGRRGYEQYF.

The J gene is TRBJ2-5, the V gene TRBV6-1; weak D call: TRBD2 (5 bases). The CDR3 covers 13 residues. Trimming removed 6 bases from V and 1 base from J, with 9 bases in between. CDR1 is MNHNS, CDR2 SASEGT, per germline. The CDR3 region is CASSWSGQETQYF. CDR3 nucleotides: TGTGCCAGCAGCTGGAGCGGCCAAGAGACCCAGTACTTC.

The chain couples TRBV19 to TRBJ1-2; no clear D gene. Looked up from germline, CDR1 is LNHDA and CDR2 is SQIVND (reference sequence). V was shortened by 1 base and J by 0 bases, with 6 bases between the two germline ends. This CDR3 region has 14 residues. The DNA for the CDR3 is TGTGCCAGTAGTATAGCACCAGCTAACTATGGCTACACCTTC. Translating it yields CASSIAPANYGYTF. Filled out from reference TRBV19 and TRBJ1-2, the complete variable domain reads DGGITQSPKYLFRKEGQNVTLSCEQNLNHDAMYWYRQDPGQGLRLIYYSQIVNDFQKGDIAEGYSVSREKKESFPLTVTSAQKNPTAFYLCASSIAPANYGYTFGSGTRLTVV.

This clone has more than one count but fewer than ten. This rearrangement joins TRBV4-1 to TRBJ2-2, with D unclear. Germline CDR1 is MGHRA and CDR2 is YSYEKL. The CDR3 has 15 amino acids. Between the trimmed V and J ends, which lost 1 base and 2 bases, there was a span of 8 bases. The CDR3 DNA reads TGCGCCAGCAGCCAAGCCTTAACAAACACCGGGGAGCTGTTTTTT. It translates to CASSQALTNTGELFF.

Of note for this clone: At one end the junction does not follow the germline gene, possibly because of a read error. This CDR3 reads CAWSSPIALYNPPLHF. The CDR3 DNA reads as TGTGCCTGGAGTTCCCCGATAGCTCTCTATAATCCACCCCTCCACTTT. The chain couples TRBV30 to TRBJ1-6, with unresolved D. Germline CDR1 is GTSNPN and CDR2 is SVGIG (reference sequence). This CDR3 contains 16 residues.

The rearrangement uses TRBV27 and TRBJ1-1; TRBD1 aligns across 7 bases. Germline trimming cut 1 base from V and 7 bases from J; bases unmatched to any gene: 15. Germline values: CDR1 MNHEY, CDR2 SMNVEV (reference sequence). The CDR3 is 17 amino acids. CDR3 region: CASSLFQGVSTFHEAFF. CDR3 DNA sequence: TGTGCCAGCAGTTTATTTCAGGGGGTCAGTACTTTCCATGAAGCTTTCTTT.

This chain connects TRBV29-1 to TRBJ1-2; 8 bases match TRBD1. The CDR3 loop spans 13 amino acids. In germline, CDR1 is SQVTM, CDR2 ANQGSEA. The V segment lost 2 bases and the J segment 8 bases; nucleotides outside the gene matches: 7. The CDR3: CSVERQGAEGYTF. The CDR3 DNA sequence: TGCAGCGTTGAACGTCAGGGGGCCGAAGGCTACACCTTC.

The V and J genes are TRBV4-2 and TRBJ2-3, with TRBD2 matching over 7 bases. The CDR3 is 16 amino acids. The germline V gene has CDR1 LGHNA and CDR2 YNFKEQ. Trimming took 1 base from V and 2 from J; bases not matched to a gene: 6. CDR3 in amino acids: CASSQGLAQDTDTQYF. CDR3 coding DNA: TGTGCCAGCAGCCAAGGACTAGCTCAGGACACAGATACGCAGTATTTT.

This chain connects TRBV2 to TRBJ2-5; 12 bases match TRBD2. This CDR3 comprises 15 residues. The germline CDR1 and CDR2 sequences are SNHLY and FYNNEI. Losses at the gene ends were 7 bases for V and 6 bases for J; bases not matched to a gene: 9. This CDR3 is CASKGGTSGGQTQYF. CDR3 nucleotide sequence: TGTGCCAGCAAAGGAGGAACTAGCGGGGGGCAGACCCAGTACTTC. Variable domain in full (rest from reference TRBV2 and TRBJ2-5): EPEVTQTPSHQVTQMGQEVILRCVPISNHLYFYWYRQILGQKVEFLVSFYNNEISEKSEIFDDQFSVERPDGSNFTLKIRSTKLEDSAMYFCASKGGTSGGQTQYFGPGTRLLVL.

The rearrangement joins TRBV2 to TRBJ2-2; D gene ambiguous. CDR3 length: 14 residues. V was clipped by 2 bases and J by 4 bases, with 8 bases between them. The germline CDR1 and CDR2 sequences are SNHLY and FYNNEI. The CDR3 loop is CASSERRSTGELFF. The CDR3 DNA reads TGTGCCAGCAGTGAAAGGCGGAGCACCGGGGAGCTGTTTTTT.

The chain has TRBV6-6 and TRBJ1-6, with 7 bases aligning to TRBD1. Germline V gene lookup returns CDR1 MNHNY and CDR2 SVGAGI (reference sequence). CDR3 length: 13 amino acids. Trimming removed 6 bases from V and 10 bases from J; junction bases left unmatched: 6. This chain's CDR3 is CASRTGVFSPLHF. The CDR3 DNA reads TGTGCCAGCAGAACAGGGGTTTTCTCACCCCTCCACTTT.

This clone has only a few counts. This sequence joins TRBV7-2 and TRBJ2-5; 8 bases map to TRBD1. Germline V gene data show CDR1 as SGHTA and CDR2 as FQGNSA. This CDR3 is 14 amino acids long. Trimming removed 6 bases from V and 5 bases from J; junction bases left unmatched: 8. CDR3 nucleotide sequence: TGTGCCAGCAGACCTGGACAGGGACGCGAGACCCAGTACTTC. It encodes CASRPGQGRETQYF.

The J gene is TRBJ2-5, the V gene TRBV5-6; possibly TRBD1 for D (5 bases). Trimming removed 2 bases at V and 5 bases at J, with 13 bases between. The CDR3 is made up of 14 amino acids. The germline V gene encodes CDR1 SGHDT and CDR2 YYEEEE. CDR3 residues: CASSFGSQGETQYF. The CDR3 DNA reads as TGTGCCAGCAGCTTCGGATCCCAGGGCGAGACCCAGTACTTC. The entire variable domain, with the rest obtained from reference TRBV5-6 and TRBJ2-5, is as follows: DAGVTQSPTHLIKTRGQQVTLRCSPKSGHDTVSWYQQALGQGPQFIFQYYEEEERQRGNFPDRFSGHQFPNYSSELNVNALLLGDSALYLCASSFGSQGETQYFGPGTRLLVL.

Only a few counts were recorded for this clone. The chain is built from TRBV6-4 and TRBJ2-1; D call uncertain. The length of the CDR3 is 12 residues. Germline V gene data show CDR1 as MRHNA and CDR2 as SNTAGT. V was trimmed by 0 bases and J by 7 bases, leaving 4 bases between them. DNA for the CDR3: TGTGCCAGCAGTGACTCTCAAAATGAGCAGTTCTTC. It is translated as CASSDSQNEQFF.

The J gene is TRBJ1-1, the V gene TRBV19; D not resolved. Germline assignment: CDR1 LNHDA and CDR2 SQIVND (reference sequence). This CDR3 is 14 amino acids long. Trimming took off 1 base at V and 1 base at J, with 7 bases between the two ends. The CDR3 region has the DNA TGTGCCAGTAGTATAGGACAAGCGAACACTGAAGCTTTCTTT. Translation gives CASSIGQANTEAFF.

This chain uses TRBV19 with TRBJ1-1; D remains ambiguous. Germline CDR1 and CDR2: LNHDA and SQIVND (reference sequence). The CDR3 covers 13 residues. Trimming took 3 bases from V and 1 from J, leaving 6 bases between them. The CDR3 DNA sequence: TGTGCCAGTAGTATCTCAGAGAACACTGAAGCTTTCTTT. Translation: CASSISENTEAFF.

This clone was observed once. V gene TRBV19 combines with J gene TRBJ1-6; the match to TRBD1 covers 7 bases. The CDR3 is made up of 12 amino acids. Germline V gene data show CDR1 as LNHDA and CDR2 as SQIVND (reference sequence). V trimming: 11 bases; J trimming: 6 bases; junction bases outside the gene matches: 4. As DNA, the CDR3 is TGTGCCGCCCGGGACAGTAATTCACCCCTCCACTTT. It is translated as CAARDSNSPLHF. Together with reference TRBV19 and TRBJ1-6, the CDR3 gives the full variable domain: DGGITQSPKYLFRKEGQNVTLSCEQNLNHDAMYWYRQDPGQGLRLIYYSQIVNDFQKGDIAEGYSVSREKKESFPLTVTSAQKNPTAFYLCAARDSNSPLHFGNGTRLTVT.

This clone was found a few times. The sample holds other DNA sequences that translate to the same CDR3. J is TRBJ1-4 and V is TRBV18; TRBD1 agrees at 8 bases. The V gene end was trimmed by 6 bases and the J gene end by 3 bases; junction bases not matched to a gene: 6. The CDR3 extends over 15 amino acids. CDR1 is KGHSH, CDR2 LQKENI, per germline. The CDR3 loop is CASSPPGQANEKLFF. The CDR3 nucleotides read TGTGCCAGCTCGCCGCCGGGACAGGCTAATGAAAAACTGTTTTTT.

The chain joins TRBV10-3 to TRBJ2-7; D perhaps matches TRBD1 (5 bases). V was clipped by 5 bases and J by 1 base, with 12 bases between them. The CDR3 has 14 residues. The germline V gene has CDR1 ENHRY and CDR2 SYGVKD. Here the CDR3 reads CAISQGLISYEQYF. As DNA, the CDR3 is TGTGCCATCAGTCAGGGATTAATATCCTACGAGCAGTACTTC.